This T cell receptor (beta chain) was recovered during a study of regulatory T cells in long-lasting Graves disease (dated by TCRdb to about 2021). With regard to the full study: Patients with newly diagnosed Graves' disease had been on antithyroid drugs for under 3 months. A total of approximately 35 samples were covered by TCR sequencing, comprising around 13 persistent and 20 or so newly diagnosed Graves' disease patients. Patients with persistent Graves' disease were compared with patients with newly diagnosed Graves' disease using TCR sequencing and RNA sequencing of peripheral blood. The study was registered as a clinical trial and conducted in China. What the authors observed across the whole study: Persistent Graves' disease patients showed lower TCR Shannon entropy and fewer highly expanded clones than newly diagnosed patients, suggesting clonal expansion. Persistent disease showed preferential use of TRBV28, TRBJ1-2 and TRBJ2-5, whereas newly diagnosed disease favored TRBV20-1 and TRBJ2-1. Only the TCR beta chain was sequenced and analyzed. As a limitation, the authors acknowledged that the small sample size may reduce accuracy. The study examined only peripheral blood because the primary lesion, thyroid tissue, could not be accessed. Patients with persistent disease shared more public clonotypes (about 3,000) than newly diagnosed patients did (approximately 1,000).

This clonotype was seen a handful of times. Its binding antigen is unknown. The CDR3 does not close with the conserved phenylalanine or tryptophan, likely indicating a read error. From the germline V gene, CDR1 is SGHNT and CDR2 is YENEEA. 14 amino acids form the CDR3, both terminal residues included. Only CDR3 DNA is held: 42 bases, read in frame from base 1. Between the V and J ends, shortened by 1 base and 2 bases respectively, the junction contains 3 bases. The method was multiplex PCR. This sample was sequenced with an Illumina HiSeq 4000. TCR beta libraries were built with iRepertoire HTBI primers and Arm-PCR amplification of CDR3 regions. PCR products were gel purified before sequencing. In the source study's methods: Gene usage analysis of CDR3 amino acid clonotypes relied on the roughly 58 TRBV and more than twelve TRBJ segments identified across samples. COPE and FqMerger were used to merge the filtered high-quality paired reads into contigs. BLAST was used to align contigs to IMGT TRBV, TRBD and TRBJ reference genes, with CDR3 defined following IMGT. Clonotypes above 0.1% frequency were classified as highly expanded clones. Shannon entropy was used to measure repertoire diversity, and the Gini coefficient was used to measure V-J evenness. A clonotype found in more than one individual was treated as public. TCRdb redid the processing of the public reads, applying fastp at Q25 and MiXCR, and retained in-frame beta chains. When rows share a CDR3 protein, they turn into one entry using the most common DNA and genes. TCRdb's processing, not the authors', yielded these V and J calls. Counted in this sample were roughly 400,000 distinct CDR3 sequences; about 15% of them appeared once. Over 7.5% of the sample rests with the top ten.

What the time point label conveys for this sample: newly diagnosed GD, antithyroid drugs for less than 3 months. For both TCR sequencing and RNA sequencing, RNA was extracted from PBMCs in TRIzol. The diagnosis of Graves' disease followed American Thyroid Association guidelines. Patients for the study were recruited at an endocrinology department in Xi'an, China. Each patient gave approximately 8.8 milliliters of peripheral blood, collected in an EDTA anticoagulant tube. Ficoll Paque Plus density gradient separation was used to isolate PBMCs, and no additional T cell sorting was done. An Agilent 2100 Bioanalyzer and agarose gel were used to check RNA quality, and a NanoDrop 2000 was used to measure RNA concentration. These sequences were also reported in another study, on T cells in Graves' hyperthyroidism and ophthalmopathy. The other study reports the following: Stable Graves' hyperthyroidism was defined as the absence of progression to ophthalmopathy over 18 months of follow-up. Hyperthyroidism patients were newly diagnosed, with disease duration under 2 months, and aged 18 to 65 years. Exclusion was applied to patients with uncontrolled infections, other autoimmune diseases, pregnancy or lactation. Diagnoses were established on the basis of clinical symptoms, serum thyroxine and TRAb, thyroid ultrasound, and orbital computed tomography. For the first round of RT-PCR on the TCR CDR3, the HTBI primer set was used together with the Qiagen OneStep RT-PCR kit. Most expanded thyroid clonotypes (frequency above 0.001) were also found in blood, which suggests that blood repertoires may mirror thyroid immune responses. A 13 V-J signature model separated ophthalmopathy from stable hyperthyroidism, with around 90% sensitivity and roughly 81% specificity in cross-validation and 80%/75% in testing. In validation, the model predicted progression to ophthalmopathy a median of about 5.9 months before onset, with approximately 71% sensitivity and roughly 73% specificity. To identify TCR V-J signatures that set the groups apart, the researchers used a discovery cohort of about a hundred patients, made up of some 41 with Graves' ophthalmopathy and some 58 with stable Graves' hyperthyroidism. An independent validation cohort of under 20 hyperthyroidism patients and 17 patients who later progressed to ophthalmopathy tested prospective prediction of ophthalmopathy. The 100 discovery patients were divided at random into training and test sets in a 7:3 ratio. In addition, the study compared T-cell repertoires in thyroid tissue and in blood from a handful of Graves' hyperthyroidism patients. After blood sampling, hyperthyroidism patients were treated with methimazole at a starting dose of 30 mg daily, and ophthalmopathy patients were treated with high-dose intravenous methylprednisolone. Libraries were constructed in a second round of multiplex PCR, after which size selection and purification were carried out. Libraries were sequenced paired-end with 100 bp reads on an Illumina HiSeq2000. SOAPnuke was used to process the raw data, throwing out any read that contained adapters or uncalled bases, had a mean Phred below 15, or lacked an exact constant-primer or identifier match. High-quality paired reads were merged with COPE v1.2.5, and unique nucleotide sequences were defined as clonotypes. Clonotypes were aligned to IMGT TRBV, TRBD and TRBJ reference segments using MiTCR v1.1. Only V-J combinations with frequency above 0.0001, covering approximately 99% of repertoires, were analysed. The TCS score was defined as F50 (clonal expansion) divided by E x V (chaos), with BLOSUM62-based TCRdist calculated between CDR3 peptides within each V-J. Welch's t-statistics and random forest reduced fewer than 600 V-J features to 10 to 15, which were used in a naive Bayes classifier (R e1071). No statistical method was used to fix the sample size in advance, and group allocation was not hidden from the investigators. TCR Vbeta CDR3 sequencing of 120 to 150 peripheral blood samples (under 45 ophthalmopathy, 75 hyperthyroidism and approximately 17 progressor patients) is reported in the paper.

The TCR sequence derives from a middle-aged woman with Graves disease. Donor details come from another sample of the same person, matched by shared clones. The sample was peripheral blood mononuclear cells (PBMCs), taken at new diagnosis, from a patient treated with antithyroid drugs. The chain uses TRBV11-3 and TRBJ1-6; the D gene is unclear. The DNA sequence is TGTGCCAGCAGCTTAGTTGCCTATAATTCACCCCTCCACTCT. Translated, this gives CASSLVAYNSPLHS.